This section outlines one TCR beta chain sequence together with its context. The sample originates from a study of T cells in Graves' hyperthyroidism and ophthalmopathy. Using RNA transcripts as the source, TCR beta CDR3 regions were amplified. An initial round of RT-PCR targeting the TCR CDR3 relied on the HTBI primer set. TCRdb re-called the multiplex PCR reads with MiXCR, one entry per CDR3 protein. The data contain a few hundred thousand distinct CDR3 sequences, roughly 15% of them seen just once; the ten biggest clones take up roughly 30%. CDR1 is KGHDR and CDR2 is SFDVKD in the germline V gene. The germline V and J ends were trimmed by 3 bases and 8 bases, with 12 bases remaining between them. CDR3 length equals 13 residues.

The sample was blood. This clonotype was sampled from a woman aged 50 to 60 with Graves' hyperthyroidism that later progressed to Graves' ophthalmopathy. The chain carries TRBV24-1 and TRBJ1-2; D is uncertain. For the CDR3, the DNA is TGTGCCACCAGTGATCCCCGAAAGACGGGCTACACCTTC. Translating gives CATSDPRKTGYTF.